Described below is a single TCR beta chain sequence and its context. This entry comes from a study of T cells in Graves' hyperthyroidism and ophthalmopathy. This CDR3 spans 14 amino acids. Trimming cost V 5 bases and J 5 bases; bases outside gene matches: 11. The V gene's germline CDR1 is SQVTM and CDR2 ANQGSEA. Amplified TCR beta CDR3 regions came from RNA transcripts. An initial round of RT-PCR targeting the TCR CDR3 relied on the HTBI primer set. TCRdb ran MiXCR on the multiplex PCR reads and lists one entry per CDR3 protein. The sample records hundreds of thousands of distinct CDR3 sequences, around 24% being singletons.

Sequenced sample: blood. The rearrangement links TRBV29-1 to TRBJ2-5; 7 nucleotides line up with TRBD2. This clonotype was obtained from a middle-aged woman with Graves' ophthalmopathy. The CDR3 is CSVMPGLSTETQYF. The CDR3 DNA follows: TGCAGCGTTATGCCGGGACTATCGACGGAGACCCAGTACTTC.